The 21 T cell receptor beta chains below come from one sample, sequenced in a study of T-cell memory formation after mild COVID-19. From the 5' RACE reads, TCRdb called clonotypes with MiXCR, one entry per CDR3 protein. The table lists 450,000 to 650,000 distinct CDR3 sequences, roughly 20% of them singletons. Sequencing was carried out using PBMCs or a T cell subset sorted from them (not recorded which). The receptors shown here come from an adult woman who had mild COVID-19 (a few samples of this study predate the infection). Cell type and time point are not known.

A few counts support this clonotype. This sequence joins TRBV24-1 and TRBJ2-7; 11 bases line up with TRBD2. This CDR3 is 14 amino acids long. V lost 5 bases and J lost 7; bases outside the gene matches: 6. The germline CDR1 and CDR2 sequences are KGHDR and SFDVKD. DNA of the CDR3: TGTGCCACCAGTGGGACTAGCGGGCCAAGGGAGCAGTACTTC. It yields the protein CATSGTSGPREQYF.

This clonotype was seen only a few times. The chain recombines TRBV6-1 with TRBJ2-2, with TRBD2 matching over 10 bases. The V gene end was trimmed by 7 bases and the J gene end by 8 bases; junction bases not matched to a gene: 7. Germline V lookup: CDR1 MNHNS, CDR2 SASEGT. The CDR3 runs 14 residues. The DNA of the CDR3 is TGTGCCAGCACACCGGGACTAGCGTTAGGGGAGCTGTTTTTT. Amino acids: CASTPGLALGELFF.

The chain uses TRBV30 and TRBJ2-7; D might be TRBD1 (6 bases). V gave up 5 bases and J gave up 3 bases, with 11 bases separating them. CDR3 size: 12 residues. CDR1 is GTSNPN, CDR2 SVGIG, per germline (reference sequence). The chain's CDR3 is CAWADSYYEQYF. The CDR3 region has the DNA TGTGCCTGGGCGGACAGTTACTACGAGCAGTACTTC.

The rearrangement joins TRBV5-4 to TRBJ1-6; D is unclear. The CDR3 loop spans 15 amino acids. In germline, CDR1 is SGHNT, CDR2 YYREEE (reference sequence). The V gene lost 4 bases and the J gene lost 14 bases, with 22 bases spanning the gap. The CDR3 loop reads CASSPFRGGPSALHF. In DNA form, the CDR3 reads TGTGCCAGCAGCCCTTTTCGGGGTGGCCCCTCGGCCCTCCACTTT.

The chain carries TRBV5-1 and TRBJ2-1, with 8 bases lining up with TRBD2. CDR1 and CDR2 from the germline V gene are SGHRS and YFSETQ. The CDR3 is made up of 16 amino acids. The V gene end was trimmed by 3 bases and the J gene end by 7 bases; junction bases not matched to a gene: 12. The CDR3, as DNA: TGCGCCAGCAGCTGGGGTCGGGGGGGAAAAGGGAATGAGCAGTTCTTC. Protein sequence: CASSWGRGGKGNEQFF.

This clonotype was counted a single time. The CDR3 spells CAWGGLAASTDTQYF. In DNA, the CDR3 is TGTGCCTGGGGGGGACTAGCAGCTAGCACAGATACGCAGTATTTT. This chain connects TRBV30 to TRBJ2-3; 9 bases are a match to TRBD2. This CDR3 region has 15 residues. Per the germline V gene, CDR1 is GTSNPN and CDR2 is SVGIG (reference sequence). V shed 5 bases and J 0 bases; nucleotides not matched to a gene: 6.

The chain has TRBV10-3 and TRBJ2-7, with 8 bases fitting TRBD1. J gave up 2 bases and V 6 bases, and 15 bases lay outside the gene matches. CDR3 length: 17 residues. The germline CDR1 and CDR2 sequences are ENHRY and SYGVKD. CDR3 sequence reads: CAIRPGQVRLGPYEQYF. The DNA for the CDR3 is TGTGCCATCAGACCGGGACAGGTTCGCCTCGGACCCTACGAGCAGTACTTC.

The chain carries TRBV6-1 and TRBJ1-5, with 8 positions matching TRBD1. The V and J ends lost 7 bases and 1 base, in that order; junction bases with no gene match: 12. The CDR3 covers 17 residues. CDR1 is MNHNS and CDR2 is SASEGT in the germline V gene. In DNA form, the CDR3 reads TGTGCCAGCAACACTTCCAGGGGGCGCAGAAGCAATCAGCCCCAGCATTTT. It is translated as CASNTSRGRRSNQPQHF.

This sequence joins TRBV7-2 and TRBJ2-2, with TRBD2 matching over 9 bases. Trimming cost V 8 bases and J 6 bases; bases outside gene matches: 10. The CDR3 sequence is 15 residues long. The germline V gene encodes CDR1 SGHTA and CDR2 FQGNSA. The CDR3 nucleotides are TGTGCCAGCGCTTGGGTAGCGGGAGAGTCCGGGGAGCTGTTTTTT. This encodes CASAWVAGESGELFF.

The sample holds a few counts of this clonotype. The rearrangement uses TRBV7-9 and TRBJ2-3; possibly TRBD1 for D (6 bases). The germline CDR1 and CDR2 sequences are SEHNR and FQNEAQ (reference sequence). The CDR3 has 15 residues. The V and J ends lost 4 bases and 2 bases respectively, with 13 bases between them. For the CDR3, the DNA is TGTGCCAGCAGCTCACAGGGCCCCATCACAGATACGCAGTATTTT. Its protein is CASSSQGPITDTQYF.

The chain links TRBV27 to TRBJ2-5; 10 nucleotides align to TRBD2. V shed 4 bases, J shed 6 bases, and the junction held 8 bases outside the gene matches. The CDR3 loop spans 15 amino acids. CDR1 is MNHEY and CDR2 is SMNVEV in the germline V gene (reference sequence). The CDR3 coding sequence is TGTGCCAGCAGTTCTTCTAGCGGGGGCCGTAAGACCCAGTACTTC. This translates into CASSSSSGGRKTQYF.

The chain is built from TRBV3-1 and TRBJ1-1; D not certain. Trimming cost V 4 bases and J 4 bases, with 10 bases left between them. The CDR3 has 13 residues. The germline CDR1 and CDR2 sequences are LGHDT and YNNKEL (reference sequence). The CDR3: CASSLKRGTEAFF. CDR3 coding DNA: TGTGCCAGCAGCCTAAAACGGGGCACTGAAGCTTTCTTT. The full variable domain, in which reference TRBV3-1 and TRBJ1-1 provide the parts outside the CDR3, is DTAVSQTPKYLVTQMGNDKSIKCEQNLGHDTMYWYKQDSKKFLKIMFSYNNKELIINETVPNRFSPKSPDKAHLNLHINSLELGDSAVYFCASSLKRGTEAFFGQGTRLTVV.

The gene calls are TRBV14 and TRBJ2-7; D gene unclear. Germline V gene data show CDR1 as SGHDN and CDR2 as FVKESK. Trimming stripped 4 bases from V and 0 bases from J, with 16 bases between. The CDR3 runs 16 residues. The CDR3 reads CASSRLGSISSYEQYF. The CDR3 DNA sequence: TGTGCCAGCAGCCGCCTAGGCTCCATTAGCTCCTACGAGCAGTACTTC.

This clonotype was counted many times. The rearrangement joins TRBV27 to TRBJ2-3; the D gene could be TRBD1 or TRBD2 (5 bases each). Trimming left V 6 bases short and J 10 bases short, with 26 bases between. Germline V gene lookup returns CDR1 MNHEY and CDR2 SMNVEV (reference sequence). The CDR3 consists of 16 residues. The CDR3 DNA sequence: TGTGCCAGCAGAACCGGGGCAGCCGGCGGTGGGGTGGCGCAGTATTTT. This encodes CASRTGAAGGGVAQYF.

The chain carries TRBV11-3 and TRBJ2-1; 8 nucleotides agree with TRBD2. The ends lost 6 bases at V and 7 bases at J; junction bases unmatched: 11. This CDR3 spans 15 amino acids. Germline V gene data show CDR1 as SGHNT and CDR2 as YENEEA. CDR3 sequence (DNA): TGTGCCAGCAGTCTCCCCCCCCCTAGCGGGAATGAGCAGTTCTTC. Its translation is CASSLPPPSGNEQFF.

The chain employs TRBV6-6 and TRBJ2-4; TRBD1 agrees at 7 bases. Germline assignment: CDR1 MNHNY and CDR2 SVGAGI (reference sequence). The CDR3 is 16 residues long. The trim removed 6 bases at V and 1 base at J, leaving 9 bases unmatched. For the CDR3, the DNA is TGTGCCAGCAGAAACAGGGGTATTTCGGCCAAAAACATTCAGTACTTC. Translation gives CASRNRGISAKNIQYF.

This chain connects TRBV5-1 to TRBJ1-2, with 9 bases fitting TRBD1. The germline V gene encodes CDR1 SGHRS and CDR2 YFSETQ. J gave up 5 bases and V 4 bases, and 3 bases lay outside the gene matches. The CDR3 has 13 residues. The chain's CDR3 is CASSRGQGYGYTF. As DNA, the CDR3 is TGCGCCAGCAGCCGCGGACAGGGGTATGGCTACACCTTC.

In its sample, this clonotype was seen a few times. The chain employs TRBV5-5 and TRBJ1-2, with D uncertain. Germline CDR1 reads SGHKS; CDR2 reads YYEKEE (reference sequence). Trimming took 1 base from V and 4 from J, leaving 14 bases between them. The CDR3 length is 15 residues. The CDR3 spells CASSLFQSAIYGYTF. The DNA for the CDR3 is TGTGCCAGCAGCTTGTTCCAGAGCGCAATCTATGGCTACACCTTC.

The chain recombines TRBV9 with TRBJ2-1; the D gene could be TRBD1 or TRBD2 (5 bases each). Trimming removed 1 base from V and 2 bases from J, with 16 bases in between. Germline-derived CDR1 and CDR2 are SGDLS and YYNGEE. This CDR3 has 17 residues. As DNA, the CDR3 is TGTGCCAGCAGCGTATCCAACCGGGACCAAACCTACAATGAGCAGTTCTTC. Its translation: CASSVSNRDQTYNEQFF.

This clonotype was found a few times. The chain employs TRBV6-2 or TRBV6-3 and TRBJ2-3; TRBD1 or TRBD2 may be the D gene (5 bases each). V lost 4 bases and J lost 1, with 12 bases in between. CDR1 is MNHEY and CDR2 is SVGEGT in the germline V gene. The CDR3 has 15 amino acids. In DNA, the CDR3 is TGTGCCAGCAGTTCCCCGGGACGCCGCACAGATACGCAGTATTTT. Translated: CASSSPGRRTDTQYF.

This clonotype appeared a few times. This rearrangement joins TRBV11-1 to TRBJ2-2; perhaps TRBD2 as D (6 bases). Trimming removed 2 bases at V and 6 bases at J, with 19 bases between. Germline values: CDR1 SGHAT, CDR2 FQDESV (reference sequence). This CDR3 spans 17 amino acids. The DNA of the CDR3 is TGTGCCAGCAGCTTACCCGGGACTGCTCCCGACCCCGGGGAGCTGTTTTTT. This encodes CASSLPGTAPDPGELFF.